The 18 T cell receptor beta chains below come from one sample, sequenced in a study of cytomegalovirus exposure and HLA in healthy donors. PCR involved 60 Vbeta and 13 Jbeta primers. Libraries were prepared by immunoSEQ multiplex PCR; TCRdb keeps only in-frame clonotypes and omits some of them. The sample lists roughly 190,000 clones, over 65% occurring once. Sequences were obtained from PBMCs. The receptors come from a woman aged 25-40 years in good health and CMV-seronegative.

The table lists this clone with a few counts. This sequence joins TRBV4-1 and TRBJ2-3; 13 bases align to TRBD2. The germline V gene has CDR1 MGHRA and CDR2 YSYEKL. This CDR3 is built from 17 residues. The junction had 4 bases not matched to a gene; V was cut back by 2 bases and J by 2 bases. CDR3 in DNA: TGCGCCAGCAGCCAAATGGGGACTAGCGGGGCCACAGATACGCAGTATTTT. Translating it yields CASSQMGTSGATDTQYF.

This chain uses TRBV6-5 with TRBJ1-2; TRBD1 agrees at 9 bases. J was trimmed by 7 bases and V by 0 bases; bases with no gene match: 0. This CDR3 has 13 amino acids. Germline V gives CDR1 MNHEY, CDR2 SVGAGI. DNA of the CDR3: TGTGCCAGCAGTTACTCGACAGGGGGTGGCTACACCTTC. It is translated as CASSYSTGGGYTF.

V is TRBV7-8 and J is TRBJ1-6; D is unclear. Germline CDR1 is SGHVS and CDR2 is FQNEAQ. V lost 6 bases to trimming and J lost 9 bases, with 18 bases between them. CDR3 length: 15 residues. CDR3 amino acids: CASREDEAVGSPLHF. The DNA of the CDR3 is TGTGCCAGCAGGGAGGACGAGGCCGTTGGTTCACCCCTCCACTTT.

This clone was counted once. The chain employs TRBV10-3 and TRBJ2-1; the D is unclear. Germline CDR1 is ENHRY and CDR2 is SYGVKD. This CDR3 contains 16 residues. The germline V and J ends were trimmed by 0 bases and 0 bases, with 9 bases remaining between them. The chain's CDR3 is CAISESVGSSYNEQFF. CDR3 nucleotide sequence: TGTGCCATCAGTGAGTCAGTGGGCTCCTCCTACAATGAGCAGTTCTTC.

This chain joins TRBV25-1 and TRBJ1-2, with a tentative D call TRBD1 (5 bases). The CDR3 consists of 14 residues. CDR1 is MGHDK, CDR2 SYGVNS, per germline. Trimming removed 8 bases from V and 3 bases from J, with 16 bases in between. The CDR3 DNA reads TGTGCCAGCCTTGGGGCCCGCGTCGACTATGGCTACACCTTC. Translation gives CASLGARVDYGYTF.

The chain is built from TRBV2 and TRBJ2-7; the D is unclear. This CDR3 contains 14 residues. Germline-derived CDR1 and CDR2 are SNHLY and FYNNEI. V was trimmed by 2 bases and J by 4 bases, leaving 12 bases between them. The CDR3 is CASSEPLETYEQYF. CDR3 nucleotide sequence: TGTGCCAGCAGTGAACCGTTAGAAACTTACGAGCAGTACTTC.

The chain has TRBV6-1 and TRBJ2-7; 16 nucleotides line up with TRBD2. CDR3 length: 14 residues. J was trimmed by 7 bases and V by 6 bases; bases with no gene match: 3. Germline V gene sequence: CDR1 MNHNS, CDR2 SASEGT. The CDR3 is CASRSGLAGGEQYF. The CDR3 DNA follows: TGTGCCAGCAGGTCGGGACTAGCGGGGGGGGAGCAGTACTTC.

J is TRBJ1-5 and V is TRBV7-2; a weak D match, TRBD1 (6 bases). The CDR3 spans 19 residues. CDR1 and CDR2 from the germline V gene are SGHTA and FQGNSA. V lost 5 bases and J lost 6, with 29 bases in between. CDR3 nucleotide sequence: TGTGCCAGCAGCCGAGGGCGGACATTTGCGGGGGGGCCGGGTCAGCCCCAGCATTTT. It codes for CASSRGRTFAGGPGQPQHF.

The chain couples TRBV6-4 to TRBJ1-2, with 7 bases identical to TRBD1. After removal of 3 bases from V and 4 bases from J, the junction contained 8 bases not matched to a gene. The CDR3 totals 15 residues. The germline gives CDR1 MRHNA, CDR2 SNTAGT. The chain's CDR3 is CASSEGGGQAYGYTF. CDR3 coding DNA: TGTGCCAGCAGTGAAGGCGGAGGACAGGCCTATGGCTACACCTTC.

This clone appeared a few times. This chain links TRBV19 with TRBJ1-3; D call uncertain. CDR3 length equals 14 residues. V was clipped by 11 bases and J by 0 bases, with 14 bases between them. Looked up from germline, CDR1 is LNHDA and CDR2 is SQIVND (reference sequence). The CDR3 loop is CAADGGISGNTIYF. The CDR3 DNA sequence: TGTGCCGCCGACGGAGGTATCTCTGGAAACACCATATATTTT.

This clone has only one observation. The chain uses TRBV21-1 and TRBJ2-1; the D segment call TRBD2 is taken from the table without a DNA check. TRBV21-1 represents a pseudogene. CDR3 size: 15 residues. For the CDR3, the DNA is TGTGCCAGCAGACGGACTAGTTTCCAATACAATGAGCAGTTCTTC. Translating gives CASRRTSFQYNEQFF.

A remark on this clone: The junction departs from the called germline gene at one end, perhaps through a read error. V gene TRBV5-1 combines with J gene TRBJ1-1, with TRBD1 as a possible D gene (6 bases). The CDR3 sequence is 14 residues long. Germline V gene lookup returns CDR1 SGHRS and CDR2 YFSETQ. The CDR3 is CASSLEGGNTGAFF. The CDR3 DNA reads TGCGCCAGCAGCTTGGAAGGGGGAAACACTGGAGCTTTCTTT.

This chain links TRBV30 with TRBJ1-4; tentative D call: TRBD1 (6 bases). The CDR3 length is 14 residues. Trimming shortened V by 3 bases and J by 8 bases, and 16 bases separated the two germline ends. Germline V gene sequence: CDR1 GTSNPN, CDR2 SVGIG (reference sequence). CDR3 sequence reads: CAWSDGGLGEKLFF. DNA of the CDR3: TGTGCCTGGAGCGATGGGGGCCTCGGGGAAAAACTGTTTTTT.

The chain has TRBV5-4 and TRBJ2-5; D not certain. The V end lost 4 bases, the J end lost 2 bases, and 6 bases lay between the germline ends. Germline V gives CDR1 SGHNT, CDR2 YYREEE (reference sequence). The CDR3 sequence is 12 residues long. CDR3 nucleotide sequence: TGTGCCAGCAGCCTGGTACAAGAGACCCAGTACTTC. The encoded protein is CASSLVQETQYF. The full variable domain, in which reference TRBV5-4 and TRBJ2-5 provide the parts outside the CDR3, is ETGVTQSPTHLIKTRGQQVTLRCSSQSGHNTVSWYQQALGQGPQFIFQYYREEENGRGNFPPRFSGLQFPNYSSELNVNALELDDSALYLCASSLVQETQYFGPGTRLLVL.

The chain combines TRBV6-5 with TRBJ1-2; 8 bases line up with TRBD1. CDR3 length: 13 residues. J gave up 6 bases and V 6 bases, and 6 bases lay outside the gene matches. CDR1 and CDR2 from the germline V gene are MNHEY and SVGAGI. CDR3 sequence: CASSPSGGHGYTF. The CDR3 DNA is TGTGCCAGCAGCCCTTCAGGGGGCCATGGCTACACCTTC.

A few counts support this clone. The CDR3 sequence is CASRIGADTQYF. As DNA, the CDR3 is TGCGCCAGCAGAATCGGAGCAGATACGCAGTATTTT. The chain is built from TRBV5-1 and TRBJ2-3; D is ambiguous. Trimming shortened V by 5 bases and J by 4 bases, and 8 bases separated the two germline ends. Germline assignment: CDR1 SGHRS and CDR2 YFSETQ. The CDR3 spans 12 residues.

This rearrangement joins TRBV4-2 to TRBJ2-3; TRBD2 aligns across 11 bases. CDR1 and CDR2 (germline): LGHNA, YNFKEQ. CDR3 size: 17 residues. Trimming took 0 bases from V and 2 from J; bases not matched to a gene: 4. Here the CDR3 DNA reads TGTGCCAGCAGCCAAGAATTAGCGGGGGGGCTCACAGATACGCAGTATTTT. It codes for CASSQELAGGLTDTQYF.

The rearrangement joins TRBV19 to TRBJ2-7, with D tentatively TRBD2 (5 bases). Germline V gene sequence: CDR1 LNHDA, CDR2 SQIVND (reference sequence). Trimming took 5 bases from V and 4 from J, leaving 12 bases between them. This CDR3 is built from 13 residues. CDR3 in DNA: TGTGCCAGTAGTCCGGACTTCGCTTACGAGCAGTACTTC. It is translated as CASSPDFAYEQYF.